In this sample, the clone carrying this TCR beta chain turned up once. In the source study's methods: Amplification with reference gene primers provided the estimates of nucleated cell counts. Repertoires were generated with immunoSEQ multiplex PCR, while TCRdb's copy carries only in-frame clones and drops some. The V and J calls and clone size were taken over from that table, and D and trimming were inferred from the DNA. The sample contains over 300,000 clones, around 92% of which appear only once. Germline loops: CDR1 SGHRS, CDR2 YFSETQ. The CDR3 is 14 amino acids. Trimming removed 2 bases from V and 4 bases from J; junction bases left unmatched: 2. This sample is drawn from a study of blood T cell repertoires in COVID-19. Whole-study context: Acute-phase and convalescent COVID-19 samples originated in the United States, Italy and Spain. T cells, B-cell-depleted T cells, or PBMCs supplied cDNA or gDNA.

This receptor was taken from a man aged 18 to 29 who had recovered from COVID-19. The chain recombines TRBV5-1 with TRBJ2-5; 10 bases line up with TRBD2. The sequenced material came from peripheral blood. The CDR3 loop is CASSFGTSAETQYF. CDR3 sequence (DNA): TGCGCCAGCAGCTTCGGGACTAGCGCAGAGACCCAGTACTTC.